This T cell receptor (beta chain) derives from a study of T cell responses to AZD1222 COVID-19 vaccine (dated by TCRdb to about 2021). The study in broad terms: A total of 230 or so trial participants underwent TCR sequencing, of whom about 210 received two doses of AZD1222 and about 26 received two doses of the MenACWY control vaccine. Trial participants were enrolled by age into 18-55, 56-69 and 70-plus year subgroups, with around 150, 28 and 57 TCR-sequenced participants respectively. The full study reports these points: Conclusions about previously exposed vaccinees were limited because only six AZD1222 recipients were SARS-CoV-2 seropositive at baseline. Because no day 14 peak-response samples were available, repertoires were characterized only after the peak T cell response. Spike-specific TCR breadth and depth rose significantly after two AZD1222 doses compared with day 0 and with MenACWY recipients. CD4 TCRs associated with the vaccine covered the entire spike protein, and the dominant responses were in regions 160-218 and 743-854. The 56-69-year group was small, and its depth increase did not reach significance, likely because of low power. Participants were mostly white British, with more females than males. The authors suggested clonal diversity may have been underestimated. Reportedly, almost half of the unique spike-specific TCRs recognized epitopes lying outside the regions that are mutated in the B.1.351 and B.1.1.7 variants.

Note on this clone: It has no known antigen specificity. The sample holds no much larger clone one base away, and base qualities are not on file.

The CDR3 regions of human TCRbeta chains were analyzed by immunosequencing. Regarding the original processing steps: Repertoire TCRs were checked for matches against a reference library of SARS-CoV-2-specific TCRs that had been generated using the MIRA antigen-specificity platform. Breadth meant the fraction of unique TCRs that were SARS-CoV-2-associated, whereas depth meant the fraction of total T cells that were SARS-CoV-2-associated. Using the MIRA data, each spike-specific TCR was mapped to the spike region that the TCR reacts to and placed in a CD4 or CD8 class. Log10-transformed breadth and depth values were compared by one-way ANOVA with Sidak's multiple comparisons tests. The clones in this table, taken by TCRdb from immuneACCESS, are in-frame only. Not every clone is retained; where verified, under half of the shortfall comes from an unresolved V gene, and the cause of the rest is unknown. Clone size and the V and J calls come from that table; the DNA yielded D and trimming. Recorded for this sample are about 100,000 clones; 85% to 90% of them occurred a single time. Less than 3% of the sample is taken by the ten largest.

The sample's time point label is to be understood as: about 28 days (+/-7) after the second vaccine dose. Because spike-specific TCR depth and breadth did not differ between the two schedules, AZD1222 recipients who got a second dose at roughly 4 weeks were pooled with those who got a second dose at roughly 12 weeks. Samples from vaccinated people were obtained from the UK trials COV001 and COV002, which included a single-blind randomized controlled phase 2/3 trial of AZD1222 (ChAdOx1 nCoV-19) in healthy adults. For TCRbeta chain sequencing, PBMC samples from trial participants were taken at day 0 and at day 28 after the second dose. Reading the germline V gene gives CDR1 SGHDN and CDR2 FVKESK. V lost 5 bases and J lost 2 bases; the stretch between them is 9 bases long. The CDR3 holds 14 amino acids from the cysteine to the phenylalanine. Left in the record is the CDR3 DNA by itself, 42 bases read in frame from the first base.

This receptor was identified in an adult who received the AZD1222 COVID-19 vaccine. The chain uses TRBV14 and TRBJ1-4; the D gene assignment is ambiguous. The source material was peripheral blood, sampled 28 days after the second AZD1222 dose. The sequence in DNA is TGTGCCAGCAGCAGAACCGGCACTAATGAAAAACTGTTTTTT. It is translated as CASSRTGTNEKLFF.